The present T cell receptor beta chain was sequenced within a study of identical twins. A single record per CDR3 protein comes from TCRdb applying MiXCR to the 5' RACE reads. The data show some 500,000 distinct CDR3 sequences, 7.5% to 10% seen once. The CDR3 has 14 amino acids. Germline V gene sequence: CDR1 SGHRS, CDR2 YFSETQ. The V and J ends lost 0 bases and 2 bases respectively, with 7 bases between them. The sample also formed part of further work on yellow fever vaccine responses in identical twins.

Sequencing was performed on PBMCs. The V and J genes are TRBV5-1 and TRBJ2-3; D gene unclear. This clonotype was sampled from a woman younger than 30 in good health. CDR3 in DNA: TGCGCCAGCAGCTTGGGGTCCCACACAGATACGCAGTATTTT. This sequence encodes CASSLGSHTDTQYF.